This T cell receptor (beta chain) was sequenced in a study of cytomegalovirus exposure and HLA in healthy donors. General observations from the study: Later analysis identified a missense DCLRE1C variant that was linked to TCR beta V- and J-gene trimming.

About this clone: Its antigen is not identified.

Researchers ran the PCR with 60 Vbeta and 13 Jbeta primers. Repertoires were generated with immunoSEQ multiplex PCR, while TCRdb's copy carries only in-frame clones and drops some. Of over 80,000 clones detected, about 66% appear once; the ten largest clones hold about 6.3%. The CDR3 loop spans 18 amino acids. Germline assignment: CDR1 LNHNV and CDR2 YYDKDF (reference sequence). V lost 1 base and J 10 bases, leaving 28 bases between the germline ends. The chain combines TRBV15 with TRBJ1-2, with D tentatively TRBD1 (5 bases). This receptor was identified in a boy between 10 and 17 years old in good health and CMV-seropositive. The sequenced sample consisted of PBMCs. The CDR3 loop reads CATSRGRPRLGGTRVYTF. CDR3 in DNA: TGTGCCACCAGCAGAGGCCGTCCTAGGTTGGGGGGAACTAGGGTCTACACCTTC.